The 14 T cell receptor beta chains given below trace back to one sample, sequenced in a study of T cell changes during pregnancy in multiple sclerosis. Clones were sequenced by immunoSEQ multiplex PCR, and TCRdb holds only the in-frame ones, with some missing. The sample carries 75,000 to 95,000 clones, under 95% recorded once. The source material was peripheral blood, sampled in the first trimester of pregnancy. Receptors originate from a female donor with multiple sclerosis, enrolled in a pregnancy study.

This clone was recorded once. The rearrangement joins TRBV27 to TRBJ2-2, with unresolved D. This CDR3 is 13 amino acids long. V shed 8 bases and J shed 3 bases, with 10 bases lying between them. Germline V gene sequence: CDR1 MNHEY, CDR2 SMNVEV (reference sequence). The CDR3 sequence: CASCGDYTGELFF. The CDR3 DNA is TGTGCCAGCTGCGGCGACTACACCGGGGAGCTGTTTTTT.

The CDR3 loop reads CATSRDRGLHEQYF. DNA for the CDR3: TGTGCCACCAGCAGAGACAGGGGTCTCCACGAGCAGTACTTC. The J gene is TRBJ2-7, the V gene TRBV15, with a possible D match to TRBD1 (6 bases). CDR3 length: 14 residues. Per the germline V gene, CDR1 is LNHNV and CDR2 is YYDKDF (reference sequence). Trimming took off 0 bases at V and 5 bases at J, with 11 bases between the two ends.

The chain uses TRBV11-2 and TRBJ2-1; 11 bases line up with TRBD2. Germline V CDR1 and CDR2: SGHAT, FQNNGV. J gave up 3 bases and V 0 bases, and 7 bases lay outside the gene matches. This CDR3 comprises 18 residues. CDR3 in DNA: TGTGCCAGCAGCTTAGATCTAGGGGGGACTAGCGGCTACAATGAGCAGTTCTTC. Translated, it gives CASSLDLGGTSGYNEQFF.

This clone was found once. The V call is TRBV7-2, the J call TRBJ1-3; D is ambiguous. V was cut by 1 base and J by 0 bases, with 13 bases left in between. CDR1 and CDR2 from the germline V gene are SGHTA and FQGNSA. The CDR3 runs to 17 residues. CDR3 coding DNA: TGTGCCAGCAGCTTAGTTACAGTCTCTCTCTCTGGAAACACCATATATTTT. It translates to CASSLVTVSLSGNTIYF.

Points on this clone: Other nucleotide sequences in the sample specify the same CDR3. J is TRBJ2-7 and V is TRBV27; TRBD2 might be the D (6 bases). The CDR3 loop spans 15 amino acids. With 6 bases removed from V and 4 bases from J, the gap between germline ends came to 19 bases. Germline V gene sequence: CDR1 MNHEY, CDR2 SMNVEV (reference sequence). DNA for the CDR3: TGTGCCAGCAGCTCCGGCGGGGCAAGGGTTTACGAGCAGTACTTC. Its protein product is CASSSGGARVYEQYF.

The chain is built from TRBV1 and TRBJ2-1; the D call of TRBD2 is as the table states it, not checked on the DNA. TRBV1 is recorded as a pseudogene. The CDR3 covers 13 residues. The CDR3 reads CPKGSGRGDEQFF. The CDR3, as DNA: TGCCCCAAAGGGAGCGGCCGGGGAGATGAGCAGTTCTTC.

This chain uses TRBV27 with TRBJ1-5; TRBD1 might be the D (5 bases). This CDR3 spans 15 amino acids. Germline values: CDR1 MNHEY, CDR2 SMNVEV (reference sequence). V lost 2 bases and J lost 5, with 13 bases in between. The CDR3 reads CASSLLSGFDQPQHF. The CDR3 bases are TGTGCCAGCAGTTTACTTTCAGGGTTTGATCAGCCCCAGCATTTT.

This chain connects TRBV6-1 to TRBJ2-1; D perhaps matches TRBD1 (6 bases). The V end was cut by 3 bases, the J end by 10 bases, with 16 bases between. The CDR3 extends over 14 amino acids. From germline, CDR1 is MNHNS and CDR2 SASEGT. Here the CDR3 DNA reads TGTGCCAGCAGTGACGAAAGACAGGCAGGGGAGCAGTTCTTC. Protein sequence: CASSDERQAGEQFF.

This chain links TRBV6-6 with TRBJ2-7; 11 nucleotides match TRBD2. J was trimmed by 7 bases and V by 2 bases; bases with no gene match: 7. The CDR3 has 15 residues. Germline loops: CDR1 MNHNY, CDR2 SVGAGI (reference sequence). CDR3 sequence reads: CASSYSSGRVGEQYF. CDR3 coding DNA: TGTGCCAGCAGTTACAGTAGCGGGAGGGTGGGGGAGCAGTACTTC.

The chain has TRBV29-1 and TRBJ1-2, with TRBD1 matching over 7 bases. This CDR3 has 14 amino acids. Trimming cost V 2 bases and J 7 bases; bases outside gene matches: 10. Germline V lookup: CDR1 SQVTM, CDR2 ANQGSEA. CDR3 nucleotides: TGCAGCGTTGAAACGGAGACAGGGATCGGTGGCTACACCTTC. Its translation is CSVETETGIGGYTF.

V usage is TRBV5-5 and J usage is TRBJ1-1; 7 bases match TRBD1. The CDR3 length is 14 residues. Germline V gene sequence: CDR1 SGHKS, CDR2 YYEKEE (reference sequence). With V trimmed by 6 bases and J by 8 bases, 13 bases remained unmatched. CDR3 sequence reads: CASTHPGGGKEAFF. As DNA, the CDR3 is TGTGCCAGCACCCATCCCGGAGGGGGCAAAGAAGCTTTCTTT. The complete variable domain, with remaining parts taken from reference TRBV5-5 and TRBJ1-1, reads DAGVTQSPTHLIKTRGQQVTLRCSPISGHKSVSWYQQVLGQGPQFIFQYYEKEERGRGNFPDRFSARQFPNYSSELNVNALLLGDSALYLCASTHPGGGKEAFFGQGTRLTVV.

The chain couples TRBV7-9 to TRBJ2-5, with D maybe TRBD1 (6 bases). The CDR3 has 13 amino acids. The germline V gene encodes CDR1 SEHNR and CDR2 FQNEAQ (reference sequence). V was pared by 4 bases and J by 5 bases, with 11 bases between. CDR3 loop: CASSYRVSETQYF. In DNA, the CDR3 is TGTGCCAGCAGCTACAGGGTCTCGGAGACCCAGTACTTC.

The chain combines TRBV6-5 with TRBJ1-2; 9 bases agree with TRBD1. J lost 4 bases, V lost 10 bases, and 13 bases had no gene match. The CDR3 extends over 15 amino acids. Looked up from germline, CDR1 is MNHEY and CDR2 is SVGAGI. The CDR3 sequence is CATFNRQGVSYGYTF. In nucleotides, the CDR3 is TGTGCCACGTTCAATAGACAGGGGGTGAGCTATGGCTACACCTTC.

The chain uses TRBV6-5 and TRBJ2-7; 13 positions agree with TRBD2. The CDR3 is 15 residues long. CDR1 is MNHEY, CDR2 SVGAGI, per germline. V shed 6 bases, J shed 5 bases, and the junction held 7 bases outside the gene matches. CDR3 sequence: CASRLAGGPENEQYF. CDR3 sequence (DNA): TGTGCCAGCAGACTAGCGGGAGGGCCGGAAAACGAGCAGTACTTC.